The 6 T cell receptor beta chains presented below share a single source sample, sequenced in a study of blood T cell repertoires in COVID-19. The method was immunoSEQ multiplex PCR; TCRdb's version includes in-frame clones alone and lacks a portion of them. Of 40,000 to 50,000 clones in the sample, nearly 90% are singletons; the top ten hold about 4.5%. Sequenced: peripheral blood. These receptors were obtained from a man in his sixties with acute or convalescent COVID-19.

The chain couples TRBV5-1 to TRBJ1-4; 8 nucleotides match TRBD1. The ends lost 4 bases at V and 3 bases at J; junction bases unmatched: 5. The CDR3 has 15 amino acids. Germline CDR1 SGHRS, CDR2 YFSETQ. The CDR3 bases are TGCGCCAGCAGCGTGGCACAGGGGGCTAATGAAAAACTGTTTTTT. Translation: CASSVAQGANEKLFF.

V and J are TRBV7-2 and TRBJ2-5; D perhaps matches TRBD1 (6 bases). CDR1 is SGHTA and CDR2 is FQGNSA in the germline V gene. The CDR3 is 15 amino acids. The V end lost 4 bases, the J end lost 1 base, and 13 bases lay between the germline ends. CDR3 nucleotide sequence: TGTGCCAGCAGCTGGATACAGGGTTTCCAAGAGACCCAGTACTTC. Its translation: CASSWIQGFQETQYF. Filled out from reference TRBV7-2 and TRBJ2-5, the complete variable domain reads GAGVSQSPSNKVTEKGKDVELRCDPISGHTALYWYRQSLGQGLEFLIYFQGNSAPDKSGLPSDRFSAERTGGSVSTLTIQRTQQEDSAVYLCASSWIQGFQETQYFGPGTRLLVL.

V is TRBV5-1 and J is TRBJ2-3, with 7 bases aligning to TRBD2. This CDR3 has 16 amino acids. Per germline, CDR1 SGHRS and CDR2 YFSETQ. J was trimmed by 3 bases and V by 3 bases; bases with no gene match: 10. CDR3 loop: CASSSGGLVGTDTQYF. In DNA form, the CDR3 reads TGCGCCAGCAGCTCGGGTGGACTAGTAGGTACAGATACGCAGTATTTT.

This clone was detected once. The rearrangement links TRBV7-6 to TRBJ2-5, with D possibly TRBD1 on 5 matching bases. Trimming took off 5 bases at V and 5 bases at J, with 18 bases between the two ends. The CDR3 totals 15 residues. In germline, CDR1 is SGHVS, CDR2 FNYEAQ. The CDR3 DNA reads TGTGCCAGCAGCACAGGCCAGGGTATGGAGGAGACCCAGTACTTC. Its protein product is CASSTGQGMEETQYF.

The V call is TRBV19, the J call TRBJ1-5, with D perhaps TRBD1 (5 bases). CDR3 size: 17 residues. Germline V CDR1 and CDR2: LNHDA, SQIVND (reference sequence). The V gene lost 0 bases and the J gene lost 2 bases, with 14 bases spanning the gap. CDR3 nucleotide sequence: TGTGCCAGTAGTATAGATGGGGGGTATGGCGGCAATCAGCCCCAGCATTTT. It translates to CASSIDGGYGGNQPQHF.

This rearrangement joins TRBV4-3 to TRBJ2-1, with 9 bases that match TRBD2. V trimming: 8 bases; J trimming: 7 bases; junction bases outside the gene matches: 12. The CDR3 has 15 amino acids. Germline CDR1 reads LGHNA; CDR2 reads YSLEER. As DNA, the CDR3 is TGCGCCAGCGGTCAGGCGGGGGGGCCTCGGAATGAGCAGTTCTTC. Protein product: CASGQAGGPRNEQFF.